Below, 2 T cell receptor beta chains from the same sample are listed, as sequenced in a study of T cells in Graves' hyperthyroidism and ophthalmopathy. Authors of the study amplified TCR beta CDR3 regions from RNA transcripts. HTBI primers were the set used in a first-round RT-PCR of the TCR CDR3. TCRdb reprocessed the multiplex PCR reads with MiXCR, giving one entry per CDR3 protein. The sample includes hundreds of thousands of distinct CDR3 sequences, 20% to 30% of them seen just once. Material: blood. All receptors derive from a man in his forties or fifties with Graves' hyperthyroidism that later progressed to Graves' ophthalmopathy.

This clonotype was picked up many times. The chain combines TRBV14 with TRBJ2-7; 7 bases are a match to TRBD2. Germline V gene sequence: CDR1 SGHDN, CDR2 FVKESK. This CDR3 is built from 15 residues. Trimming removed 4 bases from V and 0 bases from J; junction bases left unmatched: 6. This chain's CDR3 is CASSLSGGSSYEQYF. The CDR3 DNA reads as TGTGCCAGCAGCCTTTCGGGCGGGAGCTCCTACGAGCAGTACTTC.

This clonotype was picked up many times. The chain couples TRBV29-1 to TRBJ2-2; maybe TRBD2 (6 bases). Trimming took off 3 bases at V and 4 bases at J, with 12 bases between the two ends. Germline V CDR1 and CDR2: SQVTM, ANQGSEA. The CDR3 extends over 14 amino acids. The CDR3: CSVDGGRTTGELFF. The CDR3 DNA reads TGCAGCGTTGACGGTGGGAGGACCACCGGGGAGCTGTTTTTT.